The next 25 T cell receptor beta chains were all read from a single sample in a study of T cells after yellow fever vaccination. Using its own MiXCR run on the 5' RACE reads, TCRdb lists one record per CDR3 protein. The sample has about 260,000 distinct CDR3 sequences, around 4.9% seen once. The specimen was CD4+ T cells sorted from PBMCs, collected on the day of the yellow fever booster vaccination. The receptors here all came from a man between 18 and 29 years old who received the YFV17D yellow fever vaccine.

In its sample, this clonotype was seen a few times. The J gene is TRBJ2-7, the V gene TRBV18; unclear D gene. The V and J ends lost 2 bases and 0 bases respectively, with 5 bases between them. Germline V gives CDR1 KGHSH, CDR2 LQKENI. CDR3 length: 13 residues. CDR3 sequence reads: CASSPSSSYEQYF. CDR3 nucleotides: TGTGCCAGCTCACCATCGAGCTCCTACGAGCAGTACTTC.

This clonotype was detected ten times or more. V and J are TRBV12-3 or TRBV12-4 and TRBJ2-7; TRBD1 aligns across 9 bases. The CDR3 covers 13 residues. V lost 5 bases and J lost 3; bases outside the gene matches: 2. The CDR3 loop is CASSKTGGYEQYV. The CDR3 nucleotides read TGTGCCAGCAGTAAGACAGGGGGCTACGAGCAGTACGTC.

There are many counts of this clonotype. The CDR3 protein is CASSLGDGNQPQHF. The CDR3 coding sequence is TGTGCCAGCAGCCTTGGGGACGGCAATCAGCCCCAGCATTTT. This chain uses TRBV12-3 or TRBV12-4 with TRBJ1-5; D may be TRBD1 (5 bases). The CDR3 spans 14 residues. V was cut by 6 bases and J by 2 bases, with 11 bases left in between.

In this sample, this clonotype turned up many times. The chain uses TRBV29-1 and TRBJ2-3; D may match TRBD1 or TRBD2 (5 bases each). The CDR3 is 14 residues long. Per germline, CDR1 SQVTM and CDR2 ANQGSEA. Trimming removed 7 bases at V and 4 bases at J, with 18 bases between. The CDR3, as DNA: TGCAGCGCGACCCCCGGGCCGGGGCCAGATACGCAGTATTTT. Translating gives CSATPGPGPDTQYF.

The genes are TRBV5-1 and TRBJ2-3, with 14 bases fitting TRBD2. CDR1 and CDR2 from the germline V gene are SGHRS and YFSETQ. This CDR3 has 18 amino acids. V lost 5 bases to trimming and J lost 3 bases; unmatched junction nucleotides: 11. CDR3 region: CASSSQTSGGGRTDTQYF. The CDR3 nucleotides are TGCGCCAGCAGTTCTCAGACTAGCGGGGGGGGCCGGACAGATACGCAGTATTTT. The full variable domain, with the rest looked up from reference TRBV5-1 and TRBJ2-3, is KAGVTQTPRYLIKTRGQQVTLSCSPISGHRSVSWYQQTPGQGLQFLFEYFSETQRNKGNFPGRFSGRQFSNSRSEMNVSTLELGDSALYLCASSSQTSGGGRTDTQYFGPGTRLTVL.

This clonotype has a handful of counts. The chain employs TRBV3-1 and TRBJ1-6; no reliable D call. V gave up 1 base and J gave up 10 bases, with 8 bases separating them. Germline assignment: CDR1 LGHDT and CDR2 YNNKEL (reference sequence). This CDR3 has 13 residues. The CDR3 coding sequence is TGTGCCAGCAGCCAAGGGGTCGGCTCACCCCTCCACTTT. Protein: CASSQGVGSPLHF.

This clonotype turned up a few times. V and J are TRBV5-1 and TRBJ2-2, with D possibly TRBD1 on 6 matching bases. The CDR3 sequence is 14 residues long. Germline CDR1 is SGHRS and CDR2 is YFSETQ. Trimming pared 0 bases from V and 4 bases from J, leaving 7 bases between. In DNA form, the CDR3 reads TGCGCCAGCAGCTTGGACAGGGTCACCGGGGAGCTGTTTTTT. The encoded protein is CASSLDRVTGELFF.

This clonotype was found many times. The chain recombines TRBV2 with TRBJ1-2, with D maybe TRBD1 (6 bases). CDR1 is SNHLY, CDR2 FYNNEI, per germline. The V end lost 3 bases, the J end lost 2 bases, and 10 bases lay between the germline ends. The CDR3 sequence is 14 residues long. CDR3: CASSDQGTNYGYTF. The CDR3 DNA follows: TGTGCCAGCAGTGACCAGGGGACCAACTATGGCTACACCTTC.

This clonotype has a handful of counts. The gene calls are TRBV9 and TRBJ1-6; 8 bases agree with TRBD1. The CDR3 sequence is 16 residues long. CDR1 and CDR2 from the germline V gene are SGDLS and YYNGEE. V lost 4 bases to trimming and J lost 5 bases; unmatched junction nucleotides: 8. CDR3 residues: CASSLSPGQDNSPLHF. The CDR3 region has the DNA TGTGCCAGCAGCCTCAGCCCGGGACAGGATAATTCACCCCTCCACTTT.

The V gene is TRBV7-2, the J gene TRBJ2-3, with 8 nucleotides matching TRBD1. The trim removed 6 bases at V and 1 base at J, leaving 6 bases unmatched. The CDR3 sequence is 15 residues long. Germline CDR1 reads SGHTA; CDR2 reads FQGNSA. This chain's CDR3 is CASRYPGQGTDTQYF. For the CDR3, the DNA is TGTGCCAGCAGATATCCGGGACAGGGCACAGATACGCAGTATTTT.

This chain connects TRBV20-1 to TRBJ2-1, with 10 positions matching TRBD2. This CDR3 is built from 16 residues. In germline, CDR1 is DFQATT, CDR2 SNEGSKA (reference sequence). V lost 2 bases to trimming and J lost 3 bases; unmatched junction nucleotides: 7. Here the CDR3 DNA reads TGCAGTGCTAGACTCGGACTAGCGGAACGCTACAATGAGCAGTTCTTC. Protein sequence: CSARLGLAERYNEQFF.

This clonotype came up many times. The chain recombines TRBV7-2 with TRBJ2-1; D is perhaps TRBD1 (5 bases). CDR3 size: 13 residues. Trimming removed 4 bases from V and 8 bases from J, with 12 bases in between. Germline CDR1 reads SGHTA; CDR2 reads FQGNSA. The CDR3 sequence is CASSSAGHHEQFF. The CDR3 DNA is TGTGCCAGCAGCTCAGCAGGGCACCATGAGCAGTTCTTC.

The CDR3 protein is CASSLVMETQYF. The DNA for the CDR3 is TGCGCCAGCAGCTTGGTAATGGAGACCCAGTACTTC. The V call is TRBV5-1, the J call TRBJ2-5, with unresolved D. From germline, CDR1 is SGHRS and CDR2 YFSETQ. The CDR3 covers 12 residues. Trimming shortened V by 0 bases and J by 5 bases, and 5 bases separated the two germline ends.

The V call is TRBV5-6, the J call TRBJ1-1, with D possibly matching TRBD1 (5 bases). CDR3 length: 15 residues. Trimming cost V 0 bases and J 6 bases, with 15 bases left between them. Germline CDR1 reads SGHDT; CDR2 reads YYEEEE. This CDR3 is CASSLASFWDSEAFF. DNA of the CDR3: TGTGCCAGCAGCTTGGCCAGTTTCTGGGACTCTGAAGCTTTCTTT. The complete variable domain, with remaining parts taken from reference TRBV5-6 and TRBJ1-1, reads DAGVTQSPTHLIKTRGQQVTLRCSPKSGHDTVSWYQQALGQGPQFIFQYYEEEERQRGNFPDRFSGHQFPNYSSELNVNALLLGDSALYLCASSLASFWDSEAFFGQGTRLTVV.

This clonotype was counted between two and nine times. The chain employs TRBV19 and TRBJ1-2; D may be TRBD1 (6 bases). CDR3 length: 15 residues. CDR1 LNHDA and CDR2 SQIVND come from the germline V gene (reference sequence). Trimming removed 6 bases from V and 4 bases from J, with 18 bases in between. The CDR3 DNA reads TGTGCCAGTAGGTACCTTGGGACACTGGGCTATGGCTACACCTTC. Its protein is CASRYLGTLGYGYTF.

The genes are TRBV9 and TRBJ2-7; tentative D call: TRBD2 (6 bases). The CDR3 contains 12 residues. Trimming removed 8 bases from V and 7 bases from J, with 16 bases in between. The germline V gene has CDR1 SGDLS and CDR2 YYNGEE. CDR3 nucleotide sequence: TGTGCCAGGGAGGGTAAGCCGGGAGAGCAGTACGTC. Translated: CAREGKPGEQYV.

V is TRBV10-2 and J is TRBJ1-2; D remains unclear. The CDR3 has 14 amino acids. Trimming removed 0 bases at V and 8 bases at J, with 13 bases between. CDR1 and CDR2 from the germline V gene are WSHSY and SAAADI. The CDR3 DNA follows: TGCGCCAGCAGTGAGTCGAAGGTACATCCGGGCTACACCTTC. It codes for CASSESKVHPGYTF.

This clonotype was seen ten or more times. The rearrangement links TRBV6-1 to TRBJ1-1; D is unresolved. Looked up from germline, CDR1 is MNHNS and CDR2 is SASEGT. The CDR3 covers 13 residues. V lost 1 base to trimming and J lost 5 bases, with 8 bases between them. DNA of the CDR3: TGTGCCAGCAGTGAAGTGTACGGGACTGAAGCTTTCTTT. Its protein product is CASSEVYGTEAFF.

This chain links TRBV27 with TRBJ2-2, with 8 nucleotides matching TRBD1. Unmatched junction bases numbered 4, after V lost 3 bases and J lost 4 bases. Germline V CDR1 and CDR2: MNHEY, SMNVEV (reference sequence). There are 15 residues in the CDR3. CDR3 in DNA: TGTGCCAGCAGTTTCGACAGGGGTAGCACCGGGGAGCTGTTTTTT. Amino acids: CASSFDRGSTGELFF.

This clonotype was found a few times. The chain uses TRBV12-3 or TRBV12-4 and TRBJ1-6; weak D call: TRBD1 (5 bases). The CDR3 runs 16 residues. The V end lost 2 bases, the J end lost 8 bases, and 16 bases lay between the germline ends. The CDR3, as DNA: TGTGCCAGCAGTTTATGGGCAGGGCTTTCTGATTCACCCCTCCACTTT. Translated: CASSLWAGLSDSPLHF.

This clonotype has at least ten counts. The chain recombines TRBV7-8 with TRBJ1-5, with D maybe TRBD1 (5 bases). Trimming pared 4 bases from V and 6 bases from J, leaving 10 bases between. The CDR3 has 13 amino acids. In germline, CDR1 is SGHVS, CDR2 FQNEAQ. The DNA of the CDR3 is TGTGCCAGCAGCTGGGCAGGGCGTCAGCCCCAGCATTTT. This encodes CASSWAGRQPQHF.

This clonotype has ten or more counts. The chain employs TRBV6-2 or TRBV6-3 and TRBJ2-1; D ambiguous. The germline gives CDR1 MNHEY, CDR2 SVGEGT. This CDR3 is 16 amino acids long. Trimming took off 0 bases at V and 5 bases at J, with 14 bases between the two ends. The CDR3 nucleotides read TGTGCCAGCAGTTACTCCCCGGGCAGATTCAACAATGAGCAGTTCTTC. Residues: CASSYSPGRFNNEQFF.

There are a few counts of this clonotype. The V gene is TRBV20-1, the J gene TRBJ1-1, with D perhaps matching TRBD1 (6 bases). Germline V CDR1 and CDR2: DFQATT, SNEGSKA (reference sequence). This CDR3 region has 14 residues. Trimming cost V 6 bases and J 10 bases, with 24 bases left between them. CDR3 nucleotides: TGCAGTGCCCTCCGGGACACGATTACTCTTGTAGCTTTCTTT. This sequence encodes CSALRDTITLVAFF.

Regarding this clonotype: This may be a read error, as it is one base from a much larger clone. The chain links TRBV4-2 to TRBJ1-2, with D maybe TRBD1 (6 bases). Germline CDR1 LGHNA, CDR2 YNFKEQ. Trimming took off 0 bases at V and 7 bases at J, with 12 bases between the two ends. This CDR3 comprises 14 residues. The CDR3 bases are TGTGCCAGCAGCCAAGAGGGGGGCGGCTTTGGCTACACCTTC. Translated, it gives CASSQEGGGFGYTF.

This chain uses TRBV12-3 or TRBV12-4 with TRBJ1-5; 7 bases fit TRBD1. This CDR3 has 14 amino acids. V was clipped by 6 bases and J by 6 bases; unmatched bases: 8. The CDR3 nucleotides are TGTGCCAGCAGGAGAGGGGGCTCGGGTCAGCCCCAGCATTTT. Protein: CASRRGGSGQPQHF.